This TCR beta chain derives from a study of blood T cells in healthy people across ages. Together with a sample-barcoded 5' primer, a J-beta primer mix was included in a second PCR lasting about 7 to 12 cycles. One entry per CDR3 protein, called by TCRdb with MiXCR from the 5' RACE reads. The sample consists of roughly 1.7 million distinct CDR3 sequences, roughly a third of them appearing once. The CDR3 extends over 16 amino acids. V lost 0 bases to trimming and J lost 2 bases; unmatched junction nucleotides: 7. CDR1 and CDR2 (germline): LGHNA, YNFKEQ. Material: blood. The rearrangement links TRBV4-2 to TRBJ2-7, with 7 bases lining up with TRBD2. This sequence was found in a woman aged 30 to 39 in good health. The CDR3 protein is CASSQDGGGGPYEQYF. The DNA for the CDR3 is TGTGCCAGCAGCCAAGATGGGGGGGGAGGGCCCTACGAGCAGTACTTC.